This T cell receptor (beta chain) was profiled in a study of blood T cell repertoires in COVID-19. The protocol was immunoSEQ multiplex PCR, while the TCRdb copy is restricted to in-frame clones and leaves out a portion. The sample contains about 240,000 clones, approximately 86% of which appear only once. The germline CDR1 and CDR2 sequences are MNHEY and SVGAGI. The CDR3 extends over 15 amino acids. The V segment lost 9 bases and the J segment 1 base; nucleotides outside the gene matches: 8. Source material: peripheral blood. The sequence came from a woman aged 55-69 years with active or convalescent COVID-19. The chain employs TRBV6-5 and TRBJ2-2; 7 nucleotides line up with TRBD1. The CDR3 here is CASLSRTGNTGELFF. In DNA, the CDR3 is TGTGCCAGTCTATCTAGGACAGGGAACACCGGGGAGCTGTTTTTT.